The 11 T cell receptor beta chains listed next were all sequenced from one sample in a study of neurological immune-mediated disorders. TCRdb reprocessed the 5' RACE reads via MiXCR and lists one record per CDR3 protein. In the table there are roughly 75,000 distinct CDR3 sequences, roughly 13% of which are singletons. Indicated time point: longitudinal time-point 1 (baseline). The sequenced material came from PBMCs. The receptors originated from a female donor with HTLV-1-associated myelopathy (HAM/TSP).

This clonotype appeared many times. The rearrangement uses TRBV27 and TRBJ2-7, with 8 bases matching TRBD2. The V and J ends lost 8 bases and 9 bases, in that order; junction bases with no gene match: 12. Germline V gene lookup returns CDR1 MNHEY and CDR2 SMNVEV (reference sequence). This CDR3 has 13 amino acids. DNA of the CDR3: TGTGCCAGCGGGTGGAGGTCCCGGGGGGGGCAGTACTTC. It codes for CASGWRSRGGQYF.

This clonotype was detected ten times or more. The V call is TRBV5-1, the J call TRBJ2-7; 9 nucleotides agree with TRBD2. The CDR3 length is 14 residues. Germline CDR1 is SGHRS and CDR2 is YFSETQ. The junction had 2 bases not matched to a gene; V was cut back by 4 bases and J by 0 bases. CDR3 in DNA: TGCGCCAGCAGCGGGACTAGCCCCTCCTACGAGCAGTACTTC. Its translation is CASSGTSPSYEQYF.

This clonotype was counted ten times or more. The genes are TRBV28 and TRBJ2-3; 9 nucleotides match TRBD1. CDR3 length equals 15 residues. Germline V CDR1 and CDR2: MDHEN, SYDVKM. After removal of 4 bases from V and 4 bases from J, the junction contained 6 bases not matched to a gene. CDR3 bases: TGTGCCAGCAGTTACCAGGGACAGGGCCCAGATACGCAGTATTTT. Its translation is CASSYQGQGPDTQYF.

The CDR3 coding sequence is TGCGCCAGCAGCCAAAGGGAAACCCGGGGGGGAAGCACAGATACGCAGTATTTT. Translating gives CASSQRETRGGSTDTQYF. This sequence joins TRBV4-1 and TRBJ2-3, with 8 bases matching TRBD2. J gave up 0 bases and V 2 bases, and 10 bases lay outside the gene matches. The CDR3 runs 18 residues. From germline, CDR1 is MGHRA and CDR2 YSYEKL.

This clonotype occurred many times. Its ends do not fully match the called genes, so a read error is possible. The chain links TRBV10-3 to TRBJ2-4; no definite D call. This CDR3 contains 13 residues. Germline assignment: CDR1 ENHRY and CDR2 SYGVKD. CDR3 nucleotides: TGTGCCATCAGTGAGTACCCCTCAGACGAAGCCATCTTC. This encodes CAISEYPSDEAIF.

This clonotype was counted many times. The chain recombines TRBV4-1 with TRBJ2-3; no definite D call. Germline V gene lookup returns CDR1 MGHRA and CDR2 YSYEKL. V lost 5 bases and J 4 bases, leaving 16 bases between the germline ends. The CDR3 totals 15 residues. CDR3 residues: CASSGRRLDADTQYF. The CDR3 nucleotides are TGCGCCAGCAGCGGTAGACGGCTAGATGCAGATACGCAGTATTTT.

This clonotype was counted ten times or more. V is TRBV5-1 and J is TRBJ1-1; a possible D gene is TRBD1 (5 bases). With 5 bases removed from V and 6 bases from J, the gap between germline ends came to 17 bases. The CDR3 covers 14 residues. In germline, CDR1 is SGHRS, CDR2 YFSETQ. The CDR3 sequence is CASRTQGLNSEAFF. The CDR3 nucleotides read TGCGCCAGCAGAACCCAGGGCCTCAACTCTGAAGCTTTCTTT.

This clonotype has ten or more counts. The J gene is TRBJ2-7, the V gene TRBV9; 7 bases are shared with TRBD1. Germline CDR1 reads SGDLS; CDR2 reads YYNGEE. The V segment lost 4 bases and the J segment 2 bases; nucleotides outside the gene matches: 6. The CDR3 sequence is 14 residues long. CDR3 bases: TGTGCCAGCAGCCCTCGGGACAGTGCCTACGAGCAGTACTTC. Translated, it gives CASSPRDSAYEQYF.

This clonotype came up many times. CDR3 in DNA: TGCGCCAGCAGCTTGCCGGGGGGGCTCGAGCAGTACTTC. Translating it yields CASSLPGGLEQYF. The rearrangement links TRBV5-1 to TRBJ2-7; 8 bases are shared with TRBD2. The germline gives CDR1 SGHRS, CDR2 YFSETQ. The V segment lost 1 base and the J segment 6 bases; nucleotides outside the gene matches: 3. The CDR3 is made up of 13 amino acids.

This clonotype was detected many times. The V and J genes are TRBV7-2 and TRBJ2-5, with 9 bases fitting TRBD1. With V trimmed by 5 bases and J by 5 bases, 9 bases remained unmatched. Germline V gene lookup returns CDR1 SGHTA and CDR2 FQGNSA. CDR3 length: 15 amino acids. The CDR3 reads CASSIGTGRVETQYF. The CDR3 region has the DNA TGTGCCAGCAGCATCGGGACAGGGCGGGTGGAGACCCAGTACTTC.

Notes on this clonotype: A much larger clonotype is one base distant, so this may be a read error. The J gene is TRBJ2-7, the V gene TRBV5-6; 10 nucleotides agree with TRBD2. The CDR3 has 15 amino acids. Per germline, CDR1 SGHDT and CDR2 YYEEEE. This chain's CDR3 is CANSLELAGPYEQYF. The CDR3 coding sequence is TGTGCCAACAGCTTGGAACTAGCGGGGCCTTACGAGCAGTACTTC.